The entry below describes one T cell receptor (beta chain). The CDR3 sequence is 13 residues long. J gave up 11 bases and V 3 bases, and 8 bases lay outside the gene matches. Germline V gives CDR1 SGHRS, CDR2 YFSETQ. Profiling relied on immunoSEQ multiplex PCR, and the TCRdb table lists in-frame clones only, not all of them. The sample includes tens of thousands of clones, approximately 91% of them seen just once. This entry is derived from a study of OX40 agonist ivuxolimab in advanced cancers. This specimen was CD4+ or CD8+ T cells sorted from blood, taken in a trial of the OX40 agonist ivuxolimab. The receptor comes from an adult with an advanced solid tumor such as melanoma, head and neck, liver or kidney cancer. The genes are TRBV5-1 and TRBJ1-2; 9 nucleotides match TRBD1. The CDR3 here is CASSSSGQGIYTF. The DNA of the CDR3 is TGCGCCAGCAGCTCTTCCGGACAGGGGATATACACCTTC.